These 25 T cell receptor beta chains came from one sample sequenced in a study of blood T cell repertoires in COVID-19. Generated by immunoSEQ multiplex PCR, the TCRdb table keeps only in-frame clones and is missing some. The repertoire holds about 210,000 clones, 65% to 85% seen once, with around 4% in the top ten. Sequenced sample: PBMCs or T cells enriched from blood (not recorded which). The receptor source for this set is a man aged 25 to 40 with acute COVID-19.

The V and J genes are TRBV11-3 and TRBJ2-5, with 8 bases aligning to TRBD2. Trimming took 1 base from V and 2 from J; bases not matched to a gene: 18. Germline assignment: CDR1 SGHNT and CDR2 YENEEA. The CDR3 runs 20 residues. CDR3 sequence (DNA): TGTGCCAGCAGCTTAGGCCGGCAAGCGGGGGCAAGGTCGACACAAGAGACCCAGTACTTC. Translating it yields CASSLGRQAGARSTQETQYF.

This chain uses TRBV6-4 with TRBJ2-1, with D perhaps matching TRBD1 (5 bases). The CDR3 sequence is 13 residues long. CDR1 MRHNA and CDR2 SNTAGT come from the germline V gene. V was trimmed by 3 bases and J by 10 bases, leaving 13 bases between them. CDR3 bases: TGTGCCAGCAGTGAACAGGCGGTAGGGGAGCAGTTCTTC. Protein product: CASSEQAVGEQFF.

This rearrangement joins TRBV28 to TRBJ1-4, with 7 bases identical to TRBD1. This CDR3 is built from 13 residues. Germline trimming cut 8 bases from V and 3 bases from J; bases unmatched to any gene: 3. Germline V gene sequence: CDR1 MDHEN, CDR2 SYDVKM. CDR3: CASEGGPNEKLFF. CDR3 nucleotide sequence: TGTGCCAGCGAAGGGGGCCCTAATGAAAAACTGTTTTTT.

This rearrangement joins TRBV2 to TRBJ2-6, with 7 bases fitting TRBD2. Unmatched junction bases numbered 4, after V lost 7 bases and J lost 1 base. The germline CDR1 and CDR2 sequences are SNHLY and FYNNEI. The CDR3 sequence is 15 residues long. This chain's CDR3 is CASTGGFSGANVLTF. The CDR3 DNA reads TGTGCCAGCACCGGGGGGTTTTCTGGGGCCAACGTCCTGACTTTC.

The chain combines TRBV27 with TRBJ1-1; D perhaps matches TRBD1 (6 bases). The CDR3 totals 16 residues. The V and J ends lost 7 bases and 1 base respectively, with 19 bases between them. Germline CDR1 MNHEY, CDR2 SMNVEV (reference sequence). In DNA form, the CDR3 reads TGTGCCAGCATTGTGAGCCAGGGACAAAAGAACACTGAAGCTTTCTTT. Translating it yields CASIVSQGQKNTEAFF.

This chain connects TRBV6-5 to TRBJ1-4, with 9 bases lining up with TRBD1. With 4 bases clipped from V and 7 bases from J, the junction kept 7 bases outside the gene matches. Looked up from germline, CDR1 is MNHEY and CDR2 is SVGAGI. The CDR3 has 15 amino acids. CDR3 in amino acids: CASSSPTGGSEKLFF. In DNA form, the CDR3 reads TGTGCCAGCAGTTCTCCAACAGGGGGCAGTGAAAAACTGTTTTTT.

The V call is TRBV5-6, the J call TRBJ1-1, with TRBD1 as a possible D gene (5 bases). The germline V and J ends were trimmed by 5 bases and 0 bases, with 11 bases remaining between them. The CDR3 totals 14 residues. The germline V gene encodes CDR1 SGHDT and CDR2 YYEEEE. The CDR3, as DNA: TGTGCCAGCAGATTAGGGGCGATGAACACTGAAGCTTTCTTT. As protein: CASRLGAMNTEAFF.

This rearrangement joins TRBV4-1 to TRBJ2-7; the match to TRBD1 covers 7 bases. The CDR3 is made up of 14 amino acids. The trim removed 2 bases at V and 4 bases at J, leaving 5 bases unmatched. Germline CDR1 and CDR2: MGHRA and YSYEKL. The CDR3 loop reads CASSQQGDGYEQYF. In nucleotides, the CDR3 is TGCGCCAGCAGCCAACAGGGGGACGGGTACGAGCAGTACTTC.

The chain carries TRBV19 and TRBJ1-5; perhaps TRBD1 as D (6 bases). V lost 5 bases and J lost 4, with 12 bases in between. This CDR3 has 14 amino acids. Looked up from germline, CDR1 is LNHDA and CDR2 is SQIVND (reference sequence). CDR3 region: CASSVTGPNQPQHF. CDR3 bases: TGTGCCAGTAGTGTCACAGGGCCGAATCAGCCCCAGCATTTT. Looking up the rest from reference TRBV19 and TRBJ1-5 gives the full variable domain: DGGITQSPKYLFRKEGQNVTLSCEQNLNHDAMYWYRQDPGQGLRLIYYSQIVNDFQKGDIAEGYSVSREKKESFPLTVTSAQKNPTAFYLCASSVTGPNQPQHFGDGTRLSIL.

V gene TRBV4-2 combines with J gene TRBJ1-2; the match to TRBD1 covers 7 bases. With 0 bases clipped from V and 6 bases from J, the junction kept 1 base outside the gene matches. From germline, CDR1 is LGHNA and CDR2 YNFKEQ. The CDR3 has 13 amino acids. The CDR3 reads CASSQEGGNGYTF. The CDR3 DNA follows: TGTGCCAGCAGCCAAGAAGGGGGCAATGGCTACACCTTC.

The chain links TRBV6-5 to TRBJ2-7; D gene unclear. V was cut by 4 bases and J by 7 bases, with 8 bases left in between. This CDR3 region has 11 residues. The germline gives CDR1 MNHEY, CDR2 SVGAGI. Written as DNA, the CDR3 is TGTGCCAGCAGTTCCCCAGTTGAGCAGTACTTC. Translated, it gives CASSSPVEQYF.

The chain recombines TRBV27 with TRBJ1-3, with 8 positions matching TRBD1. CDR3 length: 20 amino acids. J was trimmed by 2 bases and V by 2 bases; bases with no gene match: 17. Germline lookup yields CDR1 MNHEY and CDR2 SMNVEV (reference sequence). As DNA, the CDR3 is TGTGCCAGCAGTTTACTCCCCCGTGCCAGGGGGCAGTTAGCTGGAAACACCATATATTTT. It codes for CASSLLPRARGQLAGNTIYF.

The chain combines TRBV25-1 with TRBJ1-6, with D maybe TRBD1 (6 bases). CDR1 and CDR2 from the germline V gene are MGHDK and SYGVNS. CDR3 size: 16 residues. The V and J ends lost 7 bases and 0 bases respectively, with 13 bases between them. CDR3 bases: TGTGCCAGCAAATCGCCCAGGGGCTCCTATAATTCACCCCTCCACTTT. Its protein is CASKSPRGSYNSPLHF.

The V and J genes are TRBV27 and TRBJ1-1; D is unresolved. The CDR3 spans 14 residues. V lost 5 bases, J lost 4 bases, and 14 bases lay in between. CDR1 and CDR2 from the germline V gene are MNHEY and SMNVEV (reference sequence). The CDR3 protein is CASSINIYGTEAFF. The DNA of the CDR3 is TGTGCCAGCAGTATCAATATTTACGGCACTGAAGCTTTCTTT.

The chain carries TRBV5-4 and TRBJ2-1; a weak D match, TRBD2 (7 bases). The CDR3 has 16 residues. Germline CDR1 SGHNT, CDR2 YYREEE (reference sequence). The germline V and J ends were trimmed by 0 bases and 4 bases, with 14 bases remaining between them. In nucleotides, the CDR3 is TGTGCCAGCAGCTTGGCGGGGGGCTTCGCTTACAATGAGCAGTTCTTC. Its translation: CASSLAGGFAYNEQFF.

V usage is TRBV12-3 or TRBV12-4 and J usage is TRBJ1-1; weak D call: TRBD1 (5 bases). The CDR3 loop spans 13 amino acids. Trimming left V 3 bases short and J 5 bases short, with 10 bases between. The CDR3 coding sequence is TGTGCCAGCAGTTTTATGGGGGGAACTGAAGCTTTCTTT. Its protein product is CASSFMGGTEAFF.

CDR3: CASSGLPHTGPYGYTF. The DNA of the CDR3 is TGTGCCAGCAGTGGACTCCCCCACACAGGGCCCTATGGCTACACCTTC. The genes are TRBV2 and TRBJ1-2; TRBD1 might be the D (6 bases). V shed 4 bases and J shed 4 bases, with 19 bases lying between them. There are 16 residues in the CDR3. The V gene's germline CDR1 is SNHLY and CDR2 FYNNEI.

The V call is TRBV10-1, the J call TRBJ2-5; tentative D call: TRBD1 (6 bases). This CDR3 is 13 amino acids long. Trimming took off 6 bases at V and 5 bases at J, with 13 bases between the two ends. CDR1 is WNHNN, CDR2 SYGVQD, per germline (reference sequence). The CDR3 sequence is CASSRDRSETQYF. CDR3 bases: TGCGCCAGCAGCCGCGACAGGTCGGAGACCCAGTACTTC.

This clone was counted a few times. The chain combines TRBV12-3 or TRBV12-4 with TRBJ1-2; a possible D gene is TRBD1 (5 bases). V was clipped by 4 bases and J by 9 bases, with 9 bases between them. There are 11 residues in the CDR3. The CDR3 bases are TGTGCCAGCAGTTGGGGGGACCGCTACACCTTC. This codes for CASSWGDRYTF.

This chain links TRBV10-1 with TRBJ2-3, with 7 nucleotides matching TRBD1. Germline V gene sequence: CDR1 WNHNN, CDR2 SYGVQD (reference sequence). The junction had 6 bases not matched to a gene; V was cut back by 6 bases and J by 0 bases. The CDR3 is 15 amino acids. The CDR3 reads CASRKDRQSTDTQYF. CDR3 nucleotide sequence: TGCGCCAGCAGAAAGGACAGGCAGAGCACAGATACGCAGTATTTT.

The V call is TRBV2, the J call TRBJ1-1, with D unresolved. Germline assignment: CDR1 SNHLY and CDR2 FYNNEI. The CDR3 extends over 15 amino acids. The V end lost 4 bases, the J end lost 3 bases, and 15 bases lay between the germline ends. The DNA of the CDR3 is TGTGCCAGCAGTGGGCCCAGAAGTGAGGACACTGAAGCTTTCTTT. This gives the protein CASSGPRSEDTEAFF. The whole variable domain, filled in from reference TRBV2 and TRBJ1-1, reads EPEVTQTPSHQVTQMGQEVILRCVPISNHLYFYWYRQILGQKVEFLVSFYNNEISEKSEIFDDQFSVERPDGSNFTLKIRSTKLEDSAMYFCASSGPRSEDTEAFFGQGTRLTVV.

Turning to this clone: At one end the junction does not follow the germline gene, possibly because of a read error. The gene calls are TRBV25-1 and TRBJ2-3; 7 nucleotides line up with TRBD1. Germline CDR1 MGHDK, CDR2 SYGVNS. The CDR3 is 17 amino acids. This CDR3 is CARSDLTGSRSTDTQYF. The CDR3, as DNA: TGTGCCAGAAGTGATTTGACAGGGAGCCGTAGCACAGATACGCAGTATTTT.

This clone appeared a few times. In nucleotides, the CDR3 is TGTGCCAGCAGCTTAGCTCCGGGACAGGGAGGGTATGAGCAGTTCTTC. Its protein is CASSLAPGQGGYEQFF. The chain combines TRBV7-9 with TRBJ2-1; 9 bases align to TRBD1. The V and J ends lost 0 bases and 8 bases, in that order; junction bases with no gene match: 8. This CDR3 region has 16 residues. Looked up from germline, CDR1 is SEHNR and CDR2 is FQNEAQ (reference sequence).

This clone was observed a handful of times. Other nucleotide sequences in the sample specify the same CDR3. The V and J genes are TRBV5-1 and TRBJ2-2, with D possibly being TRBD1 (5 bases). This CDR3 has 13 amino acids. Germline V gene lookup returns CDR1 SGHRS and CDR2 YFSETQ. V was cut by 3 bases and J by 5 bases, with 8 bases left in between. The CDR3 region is CASSSTVTGELFF. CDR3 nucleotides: TGCGCCAGCAGCTCGACAGTAACCGGGGAGCTGTTTTTT.

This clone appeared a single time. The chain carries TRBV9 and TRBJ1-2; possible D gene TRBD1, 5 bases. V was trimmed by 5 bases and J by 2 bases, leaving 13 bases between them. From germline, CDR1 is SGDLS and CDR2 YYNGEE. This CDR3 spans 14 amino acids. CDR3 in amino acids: CASSLRGFNYGYTF. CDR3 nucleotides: TGTGCCAGCAGTCTTCGGGGGTTCAACTATGGCTACACCTTC.